The following is a TCR beta chain sequence with its context. The CDR3 is 16 residues long. Germline V gene data show CDR1 as SGHNT and CDR2 as YYREEE (reference sequence). V lost 2 bases, J lost 6 bases, and 9 bases stayed unmatched. Methods used by the authors: For nucleated cells, counts were estimated from reference gene primer amplification. Produced via immunoSEQ multiplex PCR; TCRdb's table is partial and in-frame only. Clonal size and the V and J genes are those of that table, whereas D and trimming came from the DNA. The profile shows some 200,000 clones, around 80% of them singletons. This sample is drawn from a study of blood T cell repertoires in COVID-19. Overall study context: There were acute and convalescent COVID-19 samples, and they came from the United States, Italy and Spain. T cells, B-cell-depleted T cells, or PBMCs supplied cDNA or gDNA.

What was sequenced was peripheral blood. The chain couples TRBV5-4 to TRBJ1-3; 9 nucleotides line up with TRBD1. The TCR sequence derives from a woman older than 75 with acute or convalescent COVID-19. The CDR3 here is CASSLPGQGRINTIYF. The CDR3 bases are TGTGCCAGCAGCTTACCGGGACAGGGCCGGATAAACACCATATATTTT.